This is a list of T cell receptor beta chains from one sample in a study of blood T cell repertoires in COVID-19. Method: immunoSEQ multiplex PCR; TCRdb's copy keeps in-frame clones and lacks some. The sample lists approximately 68,000 clones, roughly 82% seen once, with under 20% in the top ten. Sequencing used peripheral blood. These TCRs come from a human donor in a cohort sampled during active COVID-19. Both conserved end residues are part of each CDR3. The D gene is left open where the match is weak. Only some rows state a clone size, as once, few, many or a class for expanded clones.

. | TRBJ2-1 | TRBV18 | TRBD1 | TGTGCCAGCTCACCACAGAGACAGGGGGCCAATGAGCAGTTCTTC | CASSPQRQGANEQFF
. | TRBJ2-7 | TRBV5-1 | TRBD1 | TGCGCCAGCAGCCAACAGGGGGGTAATTACGAGCAGTACTTC | CASSQQGGNYEQYF
. | TRBJ1-5 | TRBV7-9 | . | TGTGCCAGCAGCTTAGGTCCCTTGCAGCCCCAGCATTTT | CASSLGPLQPQHF
. | TRBJ1-1 | TRBV27 | . | TGTGCCAGCAGTTTGGGACAACGGGGGAACACTGAAGCTTTCTTT | CASSLGQRGNTEAFF
few | TRBJ2-7 | TRBV11-2 | . | TGTGCCAGCAGCTTCGATGCGCGGGCTAGGGAGCAGTACTTC | CASSFDARAREQYF
. | TRBJ2-1 | TRBV20-1 | TRBD1 | TGCAGTGCTAGTCCGGTGCGACAGGGTTTGAACAATGAGCAGTTCTTC | CSASPVRQGLNNEQFF
. | TRBJ1-2 | TRBV9 | TRBD1 | TGTGCCAGCAGCGCAGGACAGGCAAACTATGGCTACACCTTC | CASSAGQANYGYTF
once | TRBJ2-5 | TRBV25-1 | TRBD1 | TGTGCCAGCAGTCCGACAGGGGGCGTAGAGACCCAGTACTTC | CASSPTGGVETQYF
. | TRBJ1-2 | TRBV6-1 | . | TGTGCCAGCAGTGAAGCCCCCTCGCAAGGGGCGGCTGGCTACACCTTC | CASSEAPSQGAAGYTF
. | TRBJ2-7 | TRBV7-6 | . | TGTGCCAGCAGCCTGGAACAGGGGGGGGCCTCCTACGAGCAGTACTTC | CASSLEQGGASYEQYF
. | TRBJ2-7 | TRBV6-5 | . | TGTGCCAGCAGGGGGAGGCGGGGCGGTGGGGAGCAGTACTTC | CASRGRRGGGEQYF
. | TRBJ2-5 | TRBV18 | TRBD1 | TGTGCCAGCGGTACTACAGGGGGCGGAGAGACCCAGTACTTC | CASGTTGGGETQYF
. | TRBJ2-7 | TRBV19 | . | TGTGCCACTTCTTTAAGGGGGGGCCTCTACGAGCAGTACTTC | CATSLRGGLYEQYF
. | TRBJ1-1 | TRBV5-6 | . | TGTGCCAGCAGCTTAGGACAACAGAACACTGAAGCTTTCTTT | CASSLGQQNTEAFF
. | TRBJ1-4 | TRBV7-9 | . | TGTGCCAGCAGCCCAAGACTCCGGGACACCTCAACTAATGAAAAACTGTTTTTT | CASSPRLRDTSTNEKLFF
. | TRBJ1-1 | TRBV11-1 | TRBD1 | TGTGCCAGCACCCCGACAGGGAATTGGGGCACTGAAGCTTTCTTT | CASTPTGNWGTEAFF
. | TRBJ1-5 | TRBV4-1 | . | TGCGCCAGCAGCCGACAGCTGCGGCAACAGCCCCAGCATTTT | CASSRQLRQQPQHF
once | TRBJ2-7 | TRBV2 | TRBD1 | TGTGCCAGCAGTCCGGCAGGGGGTCGGCGCGAGCAGTACTTC | CASSPAGGRREQYF
. | TRBJ2-5 | TRBV4-3 | . | TGCGCCAGCAGCCAAGATCGGAGGAGCCAAGAGACCCAGTACTTC | CASSQDRRSQETQYF
. | TRBJ1-1 | TRBV6-6 | . | TGTGCCAGCAGCCACAGGGATATGAACACTGAAGCTTTCTTT | CASSHRDMNTEAFF
. | TRBJ2-7 | TRBV6-1 | . | TGTGCCAGCAGTGAAGGTCCCACAGAAACCTACGAGCAGTACTTC | CASSEGPTETYEQYF
. | TRBJ2-7 | TRBV5-6 | . | TGTGCCAGCAGCTTGCAGGGGACGGACGAGCAGTACTTC | CASSLQGTDEQYF
. | TRBJ2-7 | TRBV5-1 | . | TGCGCCAGCAGCTTGCCCGGGGTGGGGGAGCAGTACTTC | CASSLPGVGEQYF
few | TRBJ2-2 | TRBV3-1/TRBV3-2 | TRBD1 | TGTGCCAGCAGACAGGACAGGAGGAACACCGGGGAGCTGTTTTTT | CASRQDRRNTGELFF
. | TRBJ2-7 | TRBV19 | . | TGTGCCAGTAGTCTGAGACTGGACACGTCCTACGAGCAGTACTTC | CASSLRLDTSYEQYF
. | TRBJ1-2 | TRBV12-3/TRBV12-4 | . | TGTGCCAGCAGTTTTTTCCGGGGTCATGGCTACACCTTC | CASSFFRGHGYTF
. | TRBJ2-7 | TRBV2 | TRBD2 | TGTGCTACGGGAGGGATATCCTACGAGCAGTACTTC | CATGGISYEQYF
. | TRBJ2-7 | TRBV19 | TRBD2 | TGTGCCAGTAGTATCAGGGAGGGGACGATGCAGTACTTC | CASSIREGTMQYF
. | TRBJ1-1 | TRBV20-1 | . | TGTTTAACAGGTATGAACACTGAAGCTTTCTTT | CLTGMNTEAFF
. | TRBJ2-7 | TRBV19 | . | TGTGCCAGTAAGGGCCAGGGCCCCTACGAGCAGTACTTC | CASKGQGPYEQYF
once | TRBJ2-7 | TRBV27 | TRBD1 | TGTGCCAGCAGTTTCCTTGGAAGACAGGGTAGCCACGAGCAGTACTTC | CASSFLGRQGSHEQYF
. | TRBJ2-7 | TRBV5-4 | TRBD2 | TGTGCCAGCAGCTTGGCCCGGACTAGCGGGGTCGTAGAGCAGTACTTC | CASSLARTSGVVEQYF
. | TRBJ1-6 | TRBV3-1/TRBV3-2 | TRBD1 | TGTGCCAGCAGCCAAGCGGACAGGTCGAGAAATTCACCCCTCCACTTT | CASSQADRSRNSPLHF
. | TRBJ2-1 | TRBV4-2 | TRBD2 | TGTGCCAGCAGCCAATCGACTAGCGGCGGGTCCCAGTTCTTC | CASSQSTSGGSQFF
few | TRBJ2-7 | TRBV5-1 | . | TGCGCCAGCAGCTTGGGGGACTTTGGGGGCGAGCAGTACTTC | CASSLGDFGGEQYF
. | TRBJ2-7 | TRBV5-4 | TRBD1 | TGTGCCAGCAGGGATTCGGGACAGCCTTCCTACGAGCAGTACTTC | CASRDSGQPSYEQYF
once | TRBJ2-7 | TRBV7-3 | . | TGTGCCACCGGGGTAGGGCCCGAGCAGTACTTC | CATGVGPEQYF
. | TRBJ1-2 | TRBV6-5 | . | TGTGCCAGCAGTATGGGACAACTCTATGGCTACACCTTC | CASSMGQLYGYTF
. | TRBJ1-4 | TRBV11-2 | . | TGTGCCAGCAGCTTTTACCGGGGGGCAACTAATGAAAAACTGTTTTTT | CASSFYRGATNEKLFF
. | TRBJ2-6 | TRBV4-1 | TRBD1 | TGCGCCAGCAGCCAAGGGACAGGGACTTCCTCTGGGGCCAACGTCCTGACTTTC | CASSQGTGTSSGANVLTF
once | TRBJ2-7 | TRBV5-4 | TRBD1 | TGTGCCAGCAGCCCCCGACAGGGACGTTACGAGCAGTACTTC | CASSPRQGRYEQYF
. | TRBJ2-7 | TRBV6-1 | . | TGTGCCAGCAGTGAAAGGGGGGGCAGACCCTACGAGCAGTACTTC | CASSERGGRPYEQYF
few | TRBJ1-1 | TRBV4-1 | . | TGCGCCAGCAGCCCCAGGGTCATGAACACTGAAGCTTTCTTT | CASSPRVMNTEAFF
. | TRBJ1-3 | TRBV20-1 | . | TGCAGTGCTAGTATCGGAGGGACGGGAAACACCATATATTTT | CSASIGGTGNTIYF
. | TRBJ1-5 | TRBV18 | . | TGTGCCAGCTCACCGGACAGAAATCAGCCCCAGCATTTT | CASSPDRNQPQHF
few | TRBJ1-1 | TRBV29-1 | . | TGCAGCGTTTCCAACAGGGCGGGGGACACTGAAGCTTTCTTT | CSVSNRAGDTEAFF
. | TRBJ2-2 | TRBV7-2 | . | TGTGCCAGCAGCCCCTCATGGCTGACGAACACCGGGGAGCTGTTTTTT | CASSPSWLTNTGELFF
. | TRBJ1-6 | TRBV6-5 | . | TGTGCCAGCAGCCGAGTTAATTCACCCCTCCACTTT | CASSRVNSPLHF
. | TRBJ1-1 | TRBV5-1 | . | TGCGCCAGCAGCTTTGATGGACAGAACACTGAAGCTTTCTTT | CASSFDGQNTEAFF
. | TRBJ1-2 | TRBV7-2 | TRBD1 | TGTGCCAGCAGCTTAAACGGACAGGCAACATCCTATGGCTACACCTTC | CASSLNGQATSYGYTF